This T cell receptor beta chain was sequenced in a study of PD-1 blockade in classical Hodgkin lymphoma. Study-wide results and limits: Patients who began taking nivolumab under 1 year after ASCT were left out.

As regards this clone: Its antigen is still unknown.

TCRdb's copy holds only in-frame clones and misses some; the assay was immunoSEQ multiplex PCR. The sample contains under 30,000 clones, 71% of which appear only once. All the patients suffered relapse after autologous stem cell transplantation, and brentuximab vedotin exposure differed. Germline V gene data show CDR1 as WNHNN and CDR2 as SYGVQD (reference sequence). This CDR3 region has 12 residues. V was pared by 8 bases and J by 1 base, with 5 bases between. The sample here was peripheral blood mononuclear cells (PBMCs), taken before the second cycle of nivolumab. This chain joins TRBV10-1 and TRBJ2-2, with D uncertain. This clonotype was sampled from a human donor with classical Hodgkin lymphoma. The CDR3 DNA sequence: TGCGCCAGCCAGGAGAACACCGGGGAGCTGTTTTTT. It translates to CASQENTGELFF.